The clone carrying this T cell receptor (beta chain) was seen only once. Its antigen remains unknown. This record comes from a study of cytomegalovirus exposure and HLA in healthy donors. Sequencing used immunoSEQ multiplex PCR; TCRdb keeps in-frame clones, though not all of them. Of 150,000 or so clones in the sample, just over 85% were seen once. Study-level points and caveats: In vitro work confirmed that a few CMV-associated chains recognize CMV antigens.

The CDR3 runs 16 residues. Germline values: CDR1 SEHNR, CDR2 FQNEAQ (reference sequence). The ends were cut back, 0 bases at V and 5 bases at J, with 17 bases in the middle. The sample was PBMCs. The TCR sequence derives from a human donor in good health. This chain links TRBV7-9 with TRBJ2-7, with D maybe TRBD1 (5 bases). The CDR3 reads CASSLAAWGEQDEQYF. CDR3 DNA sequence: TGTGCCAGCAGCTTAGCGGCCTGGGGCGAACAGGACGAGCAGTACTTC.